One sample yielded the 15 T cell receptor beta chains listed below, sequenced in a study of persistence of HIV-infected CD4 T cells. For these receptors, no antigen is known. Sequencing used immunoSEQ version 4 in survey mode. The method was immunoSEQ multiplex PCR; TCRdb's version includes in-frame clones alone and lacks a portion of them. Here the sample spans around 48,000 clones, about 80% being singletons. The stimulus was lysate of CMV-infected fibroblasts, approximately 9.6 ug/mL. Sorted nonresponding memory CD4+ T cells were CD40L-negative, CD69-negative, CD45RO-high. The source material was CD4+ T cells sorted from PBMCs after approximately 18-hour stimulation, sampled from a patient who received antiretroviral therapy. The receptors were gathered from an adult man with HIV who was CMV-seropositive.

This clone was seen a handful of times. CDR3 DNA sequence: TGCAGCGTCAAACCGGGACAAGTGGAGACCCAGTACTTC. Translation gives CSVKPGQVETQYF. The chain uses TRBV29-1 and TRBJ2-5; D is perhaps TRBD1 (6 bases). The V and J ends lost 6 bases and 5 bases respectively, with 16 bases between them. The CDR3 length is 13 residues. Germline V gene data show CDR1 as SQVTM and CDR2 as ANQGSEA.

This clone has just a few counts. The V call is TRBV10-3, the J call TRBJ1-1; perhaps TRBD1 as D (5 bases). V lost 6 bases and J lost 7, with 15 bases in between. Germline V gives CDR1 ENHRY, CDR2 SYGVKD. The CDR3 extends over 13 amino acids. Here the CDR3 DNA reads TGTGCCATCAGGGGGACTCCCGGGGGTGAAGCTTTCTTT. Translating gives CAIRGTPGGEAFF.

This rearrangement joins TRBV2 to TRBJ2-7, with 9 bases fitting TRBD2. Germline V gives CDR1 SNHLY, CDR2 FYNNEI. The CDR3 runs to 15 residues. J was trimmed by 2 bases and V by 3 bases; bases with no gene match: 5. CDR3: CASSDAGGRTYEQYF. The CDR3 DNA sequence: TGTGCCAGCAGTGATGCGGGGGGGCGAACCTACGAGCAGTACTTC.

This sequence joins TRBV19 and TRBJ1-5; 9 nucleotides line up with TRBD1. With 3 bases clipped from V and 2 bases from J, the junction kept 5 bases outside the gene matches. In germline, CDR1 is LNHDA, CDR2 SQIVND (reference sequence). CDR3 length: 16 residues. In DNA form, the CDR3 reads TGTGCCAGTAGTATCCTTAGGACAGGGGGCAATCAGCCCCAGCATTTT. This translates into CASSILRTGGNQPQHF.

There are a few counts of this clone. CDR3 amino acids: CSVAGGGNRIEAFF. CDR3 nucleotide sequence: TGCAGCGTTGCAGGGGGCGGCAACCGAATTGAAGCTTTCTTT. J is TRBJ1-1 and V is TRBV29-1, with TRBD1 identical over 8 bases. Germline trimming cut 4 bases from V and 7 bases from J; bases unmatched to any gene: 11. The CDR3 runs to 14 residues. Per germline, CDR1 SQVTM and CDR2 ANQGSEA.

The V gene is TRBV3-1 (or the pseudogene TRBV3-2), the J gene TRBJ1-2, with 7 bases fitting TRBD1. After removal of 4 bases from V and 12 bases from J, the junction contained 11 bases not matched to a gene. This CDR3 spans 13 amino acids. Per germline, CDR1 LGHDT and CDR2 YNNKEL (reference sequence). In nucleotides, the CDR3 is TGTGCCAGCAGCCCATCCGTGACAGGGCAGAACACCTTC. The encoded protein is CASSPSVTGQNTF.

The chain recombines TRBV6-5 with TRBJ2-3; D perhaps matches TRBD2 (6 bases). This CDR3 spans 12 amino acids. V was trimmed by 6 bases and J by 4 bases, leaving 8 bases between them. Germline V gives CDR1 MNHEY, CDR2 SVGAGI. CDR3 sequence (DNA): TGTGCCAGCAGCCGACTAGCAGATACGCAGTATTTT. Amino acids: CASSRLADTQYF.

J is TRBJ2-7 and V is TRBV7-8; TRBD2 agrees at 12 bases. With V trimmed by 3 bases and J by 6 bases, 9 bases remained unmatched. The CDR3 is 16 residues long. CDR1 and CDR2 from the germline V gene are SGHVS and FQNEAQ. The CDR3 nucleotides are TGTGCCAGCAGCTTCGGTTCGACTAGCGGGAGACGCGAGCAGTACTTC. It encodes CASSFGSTSGRREQYF.

This clone rates as medium-sized. The V and J genes are TRBV20-1 and TRBJ1-2, with a possible D match to TRBD1 (5 bases). V was shortened by 5 bases and J by 4 bases, with 23 bases between the two germline ends. CDR1 is DFQATT and CDR2 is SNEGSKA in the germline V gene (reference sequence). The CDR3 spans 16 residues. CDR3 sequence reads: CSARGEEGGEFYGYTF. The CDR3 region has the DNA TGCAGTGCTCGTGGGGAGGAGGGAGGGGAATTCTATGGCTACACCTTC.

The V call is TRBV2, the J call TRBJ1-2, with TRBD1 matching 8 bases. The CDR3 runs to 14 residues. Germline V gives CDR1 SNHLY, CDR2 FYNNEI. After removal of 5 bases from V and 4 bases from J, the junction contained 6 bases not matched to a gene. This CDR3 is CASSRDRGGYGYTF. For the CDR3, the DNA is TGTGCCAGCAGTAGAGACAGGGGCGGCTATGGCTACACCTTC.

The gene calls are TRBV7-2 and TRBJ1-4; D may be TRBD1 (5 bases). The length of the CDR3 is 15 residues. V was cut by 1 base and J by 8 bases, with 14 bases left in between. Germline loops: CDR1 SGHTA, CDR2 FQGNSA. DNA for the CDR3: TGTGCCAGCAGCTTAGTGCGCAGGGAGAACGAAAAACTGTTTTTT. Residues: CASSLVRRENEKLFF.

CDR3 sequence reads: CAINQGQGHYF. The DNA of the CDR3 is TGTGCCATCAATCAGGGACAGGGGCACTACTTC. The chain joins TRBV10-3 to TRBJ2-7; 10 bases are shared with TRBD1. V lost 7 bases to trimming and J lost 13 bases; unmatched junction nucleotides: 7. Germline V lookup: CDR1 ENHRY, CDR2 SYGVKD. The CDR3 is 11 residues long.

J is TRBJ1-2 and V is TRBV5-1, with 8 bases aligning to TRBD1. CDR3 size: 18 residues. With 2 bases clipped from V and 6 bases from J, the junction kept 18 bases outside the gene matches. Germline CDR1 and CDR2: SGHRS and YFSETQ. DNA for the CDR3: TGCGCCAGCAGCTTAAAAACACCGGGACAGGTTTTAGCGGATGGCTACACCTTC. It translates to CASSLKTPGQVLADGYTF. The entire variable domain, with the rest obtained from reference TRBV5-1 and TRBJ1-2, is as follows: KAGVTQTPRYLIKTRGQQVTLSCSPISGHRSVSWYQQTPGQGLQFLFEYFSETQRNKGNFPGRFSGRQFSNSRSEMNVSTLELGDSALYLCASSLKTPGQVLADGYTFGSGTRLTVV.

This clone has more than one count but fewer than ten. The genes are TRBV30 and TRBJ1-3; D might be TRBD1 (6 bases). The CDR3 runs 14 residues. With 7 bases removed from V and 4 bases from J, the gap between germline ends came to 17 bases. CDR1 and CDR2 (germline): GTSNPN, SVGIG (reference sequence). As DNA, the CDR3 is TGTGCCTTAACGGGGGGGCAAGGAGGAAACACCATATATTTT. Translated, it gives CALTGGQGGNTIYF.

This chain uses TRBV5-8 with TRBJ1-6; 7 bases agree with TRBD1. There are 17 residues in the CDR3. Unmatched junction bases numbered 13, after V lost 4 bases and J lost 6 bases. The germline CDR1 and CDR2 sequences are SGHTS and YDEGEE. In nucleotides, the CDR3 is TGTGCCAGCAGCCTCATGGTAGGGGGCAATCGTAATTCACCCCTCCACTTT. As protein: CASSLMVGGNRNSPLHF.